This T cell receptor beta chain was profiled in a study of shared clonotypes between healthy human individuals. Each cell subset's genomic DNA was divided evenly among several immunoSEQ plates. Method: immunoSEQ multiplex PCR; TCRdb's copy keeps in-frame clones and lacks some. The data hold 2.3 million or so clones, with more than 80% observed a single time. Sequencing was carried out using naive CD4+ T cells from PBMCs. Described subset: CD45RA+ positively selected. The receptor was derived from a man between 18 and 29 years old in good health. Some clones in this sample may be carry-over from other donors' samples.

The CDR3 sequence: CASRYRGPGDEQYF. CDR3 bases: TGTGCCAGCAGGTACCGTGGGCCGGGCGACGAGCAGTACTTC. J is TRBJ2-7 and V is TRBV7-8, with unresolved D. This CDR3 is 14 amino acids long. Germline CDR1 is SGHVS and CDR2 is FQNEAQ. Trimming cost V 6 bases and J 5 bases, with 17 bases left between them.